A single sample is the source of the 27 T cell receptor beta chains below, sequenced in a study of blood T cell repertoires in COVID-19. Repertoires were generated with immunoSEQ multiplex PCR, while TCRdb's copy carries only in-frame clones and drops some. The repertoire holds tens of thousands of clones, with approximately 79% as singletons. What was sequenced was peripheral blood. The receptors here all came from a man between 65 and 85 years old with active or convalescent COVID-19.

The chain is built from TRBV19 and TRBJ1-5; 8 positions agree with TRBD1. The trim removed 4 bases at V and 10 bases at J, leaving 9 bases unmatched. The CDR3 is 14 residues long. Germline CDR1 is LNHDA and CDR2 is SQIVND (reference sequence). The CDR3 protein is CASSTDRGDSPQHF. The DNA for the CDR3 is TGTGCCAGTAGTACCGACAGGGGAGATAGTCCCCAGCATTTT.

The rearrangement links TRBV6-5 to TRBJ1-5; the match to TRBD1 covers 10 bases. Germline CDR1 MNHEY, CDR2 SVGAGI. The V segment lost 5 bases and the J segment 6 bases; nucleotides outside the gene matches: 7. CDR3 length: 15 amino acids. DNA for the CDR3: TGTGCCAGCAGTCGGGACAGGGGTAAATTTCAGCCCCAGCATTTT. It is translated as CASSRDRGKFQPQHF.

The count of this clone is one. V is TRBV6-4 and J is TRBJ2-2; possible D gene TRBD1, 6 bases. V lost 6 bases and J lost 6, with 11 bases in between. Germline CDR1 reads MRHNA; CDR2 reads SNTAGT. This CDR3 contains 13 residues. The CDR3 loop is CASRPTGSGELFF. The DNA of the CDR3 is TGTGCCAGCAGACCTACAGGGTCCGGGGAGCTGTTTTTT.

This sequence joins TRBV24-1 and TRBJ1-6; D is unclear. V lost 2 bases, J lost 7 bases, and 8 bases lay in between. Germline V lookup: CDR1 KGHDR, CDR2 SFDVKD. The CDR3 totals 14 residues. The CDR3 DNA reads as TGTGCCACCAGTGATTCCCTAACGAATTCACCCCTCCACTTT. The encoded protein is CATSDSLTNSPLHF.

This clone appeared a few times. This sequence joins TRBV30 and TRBJ1-1; D possibly corresponds to TRBD1 (6 bases). V lost 1 base and J 6 bases, leaving 6 bases between the germline ends. Germline V gives CDR1 GTSNPN, CDR2 SVGIG (reference sequence). CDR3 size: 11 residues. CDR3 in DNA: TGTGCCTGGAGTGAGGGGGCTGAAGCTTTCTTT. It encodes CAWSEGAEAFF. Filled out from reference TRBV30 and TRBJ1-1, the complete variable domain reads SQTIHQWPATLVQPVGSPLSLECTVEGTSNPNLYWYRQAAGRGLQLLFYSVGIGQISSEVPQNLSASRPQDRQFILSSKKLLLSDSGFYLCAWSEGAEAFFGQGTRLTVV.

V is TRBV10-2 and J is TRBJ1-1; TRBD1 agrees at 8 bases. The CDR3 is 14 amino acids. Germline V lookup: CDR1 WSHSY, CDR2 SAAADI. The ends lost 6 bases at V and 1 base at J; junction bases unmatched: 4. As DNA, the CDR3 is TGCGCCAGCAGCCACCAGGGGGCGAACACTGAAGCTTTCTTT. Translating gives CASSHQGANTEAFF.

This chain joins TRBV7-3 and TRBJ1-6; TRBD1 matches 7 bases. With V trimmed by 5 bases and J by 7 bases, 5 bases remained unmatched. Germline values: CDR1 SGHTA, CDR2 FQGTGA. This CDR3 spans 14 amino acids. Written as DNA, the CDR3 is TGTGCCAGCAGCCCCGGGACAGCGAATTCACCCCTCCACTTT. Its translation: CASSPGTANSPLHF.

The V and J genes are TRBV2 and TRBJ1-2; 8 bases fit TRBD1. The germline gives CDR1 SNHLY, CDR2 FYNNEI. With 2 bases clipped from V and 4 bases from J, the junction kept 3 bases outside the gene matches. The CDR3 runs 14 residues. Here the CDR3 reads CASSEQGAVYGYTF. The DNA for the CDR3 is TGTGCCAGCAGTGAACAGGGGGCTGTCTATGGCTACACCTTC.

The chain combines TRBV28 with TRBJ1-5; 7 bases match TRBD1. The germline gives CDR1 MDHEN, CDR2 SYDVKM. J was trimmed by 2 bases and V by 7 bases; bases with no gene match: 11. The CDR3 is made up of 16 amino acids. This chain's CDR3 is CASTQGGGQGNQPQHF. The CDR3 DNA follows: TGTGCCAGCACCCAAGGGGGTGGACAGGGCAATCAGCCCCAGCATTTT.

V usage is TRBV28 and J usage is TRBJ1-6; 7 bases are shared with TRBD1. V shed 6 bases and J 10 bases; nucleotides not matched to a gene: 9. The CDR3 contains 14 residues. Germline V gene lookup returns CDR1 MDHEN and CDR2 SYDVKM. CDR3 sequence: CASREGQFRSPLHF. In DNA, the CDR3 is TGTGCCAGCAGGGAGGGACAGTTTAGGTCACCCCTCCACTTT.

The rearrangement joins TRBV2 to TRBJ1-3, with D perhaps matching TRBD1 (6 bases). V shed 7 bases and J shed 0 bases, with 10 bases lying between them. This CDR3 region has 14 residues. CDR1 and CDR2 (germline): SNHLY, FYNNEI. The CDR3 coding sequence is TGTGCCAGCACTGGACAGAACTCTGGAAACACCATATATTTT. Its protein is CASTGQNSGNTIYF.

This clone was seen once. The chain links TRBV7-9 to TRBJ2-7; TRBD1 might be the D (5 bases). Germline CDR1 is SEHNR and CDR2 is FQNEAQ (reference sequence). This CDR3 contains 12 residues. Trimming shortened V by 5 bases and J by 6 bases, and 11 bases separated the two germline ends. CDR3 sequence: CASSPQGSEQYF. For the CDR3, the DNA is TGTGCCAGCAGCCCTCAGGGCTCCGAGCAGTACTTC. Combining the CDR3 with reference TRBV7-9 and TRBJ2-7 gives the whole variable domain DTGVSQNPRHKITKRGQNVTFRCDPISEHNRLYWYRQTLGQGPEFLTYFQNEAQLEKSRLLSDRFSAERPKGSFSTLEIQRTEQGDSAMYLCASSPQGSEQYFGPGTRLTVT.

The genes are TRBV7-2 and TRBJ2-7; D might be TRBD2 (5 bases). The CDR3 is 15 residues long. V was trimmed by 5 bases and J by 0 bases, leaving 14 bases between them. Per germline, CDR1 SGHTA and CDR2 FQGNSA. The CDR3 bases are TGTGCCAGCAGCCCAAACACGGGGTCCTCCTACGAGCAGTACTTC. As protein: CASSPNTGSSYEQYF. Complete variable domain (other parts from reference TRBV7-2 and TRBJ2-7): GAGVSQSPSNKVTEKGKDVELRCDPISGHTALYWYRQSLGQGLEFLIYFQGNSAPDKSGLPSDRFSAERTGGSVSTLTIQRTQQEDSAVYLCASSPNTGSSYEQYFGPGTRLTVT.

The V and J genes are TRBV10-3 and TRBJ2-1, with 9 bases that match TRBD1. The ends lost 5 bases at V and 6 bases at J; junction bases unmatched: 8. Per germline, CDR1 ENHRY and CDR2 SYGVKD. This CDR3 has 15 amino acids. This CDR3 is CAISRSGQGSNEQFF. The CDR3 bases are TGTGCCATCAGTCGATCGGGACAGGGAAGCAATGAGCAGTTCTTC.

The rearrangement links TRBV2 to TRBJ2-1; 13 bases are a match to TRBD2. CDR3 size: 16 residues. V dropped 6 bases and J dropped 0; count of bases not matched to a gene: 2. Germline V lookup: CDR1 SNHLY, CDR2 FYNNEI. The CDR3 DNA reads TGTGCCAGCAGACTAGCGGGGGGGAGCTCCTACAATGAGCAGTTCTTC. It is translated as CASRLAGGSSYNEQFF. Together with reference TRBV2 and TRBJ2-1, the CDR3 gives the full variable domain: EPEVTQTPSHQVTQMGQEVILRCVPISNHLYFYWYRQILGQKVEFLVSFYNNEISEKSEIFDDQFSVERPDGSNFTLKIRSTKLEDSAMYFCASRLAGGSSYNEQFFGPGTRLTVL.

The rearrangement uses TRBV28 and TRBJ2-5; D is undetermined. Trimming stripped 5 bases from V and 4 bases from J, with 2 bases between. This CDR3 region has 10 residues. The germline V gene encodes CDR1 MDHEN and CDR2 SYDVKM. This CDR3 is CASSRETQYF. The CDR3 DNA reads TGTGCCAGCAGTCGAGAGACCCAGTACTTC.

The chain couples TRBV6-1 to TRBJ1-2; D is possibly TRBD1 (6 bases). Trimming took 3 bases from V and 4 from J, leaving 18 bases between them. Germline V gene data show CDR1 as MNHNS and CDR2 as SASEGT. The CDR3 contains 16 residues. The CDR3 nucleotides are TGTGCCAGCAGTGAGGGGGGGACAACTCAACTCTATGGCTACACCTTC. Residues: CASSEGGTTQLYGYTF.

This rearrangement joins TRBV5-6 to TRBJ2-7; TRBD2 agrees at 8 bases. With 2 bases clipped from V and 3 bases from J, the junction kept 4 bases outside the gene matches. CDR3 size: 14 residues. Germline V lookup: CDR1 SGHDT, CDR2 YYEEEE. The CDR3 region has the DNA TGTGCCAGCAGCTTTAATAGCGGGATCTACGAGCAGTACTTC. The encoded protein is CASSFNSGIYEQYF.

This chain links TRBV5-1 with TRBJ2-6; D ambiguous. The CDR3 length is 14 residues. Germline V lookup: CDR1 SGHRS, CDR2 YFSETQ. With 2 bases removed from V and 0 bases from J, the gap between germline ends came to 3 bases. CDR3 sequence (DNA): TGCGCCAGCAGCTTCTACTCTGGGGCCAACGTCCTGACTTTC. This codes for CASSFYSGANVLTF.

Here the CDR3 DNA reads TGCGCCAGCAGCTTGTGGAGCGGCTACGAGCAGTACTTC. This gives the protein CASSLWSGYEQYF. V and J are TRBV5-1 and TRBJ2-7; possible D gene TRBD2, 5 bases. This CDR3 region has 13 residues. V lost 1 base and J 3 bases, leaving 8 bases between the germline ends. Germline CDR1 and CDR2: SGHRS and YFSETQ.

The chain joins TRBV2 to TRBJ2-2; 9 bases are a match to TRBD2. V lost 2 bases and J lost 1; bases outside the gene matches: 5. Germline assignment: CDR1 SNHLY and CDR2 FYNNEI. CDR3 size: 17 residues. The CDR3 protein is CASSEPSGVLNTGELFF. DNA for the CDR3: TGTGCCAGCAGTGAACCTAGCGGGGTGTTGAACACCGGGGAGCTGTTTTTT.

The CDR3 region has the DNA TGTGCCAGCAGTTACTCGATGCAGGGGGCAACACCCCTCCACTTT. It encodes CASSYSMQGATPLHF. This chain links TRBV6-5 with TRBJ1-6; TRBD1 aligns across 8 bases. Germline values: CDR1 MNHEY, CDR2 SVGAGI. V trimming: 0 bases; J trimming: 11 bases; junction bases outside the gene matches: 6. The CDR3 has 15 amino acids.

A single count supports this clone. The V gene is TRBV6-6, the J gene TRBJ1-5; 8 positions agree with TRBD1. Germline CDR1 and CDR2: MNHNY and SVGAGI (reference sequence). CDR3 length: 14 residues. With 5 bases clipped from V and 7 bases from J, the junction kept 7 bases outside the gene matches. The CDR3 loop is CASSPDRGGQPQHF. The CDR3 DNA sequence: TGTGCCAGCAGTCCTGACAGGGGCGGACAGCCCCAGCATTTT.

The J gene is TRBJ2-2, the V gene TRBV18, with D uncertain. Germline V gene lookup returns CDR1 KGHSH and CDR2 LQKENI. The CDR3 is 14 residues long. V shed 2 bases and J shed 3 bases, with 7 bases lying between them. The CDR3 sequence is CASSPGRDTGELFF. The CDR3 nucleotides read TGTGCCAGCTCACCAGGCCGGGACACCGGGGAGCTGTTTTTT.

This sequence joins TRBV9 and TRBJ2-4, with a possible D match to TRBD2 (6 bases). Trimming removed 0 bases at V and 0 bases at J, with 10 bases between. The CDR3 spans 16 residues. The germline gives CDR1 SGDLS, CDR2 YYNGEE. The CDR3 bases are TGTGCCAGCAGCGTAGGGCGGGAACTAGCCAAAAACATTCAGTACTTC. The encoded protein is CASSVGRELAKNIQYF.

The chain couples TRBV30 to TRBJ1-5; 7 bases align to TRBD1. CDR3 size: 14 residues. Germline-derived CDR1 and CDR2 are GTSNPN and SVGIG (reference sequence). Unmatched junction bases numbered 7, after V lost 2 bases and J lost 6 bases. The CDR3: CAWSHNTGAQPQHF. The CDR3 DNA sequence: TGTGCCTGGAGTCATAATACAGGGGCTCAGCCCCAGCATTTT.

J is TRBJ2-2 and V is TRBV2, with a possible D match to TRBD2 (6 bases). The CDR3 extends over 14 amino acids. Germline lookup yields CDR1 SNHLY and CDR2 FYNNEI. V gave up 6 bases and J gave up 6 bases, with 14 bases separating them. The CDR3 here is CASSGTFNAGELFF. Written as DNA, the CDR3 is TGTGCCAGCAGCGGGACTTTCAATGCCGGGGAGCTGTTTTTT. The full variable domain, its missing parts supplied by reference TRBV2 and TRBJ2-2, is EPEVTQTPSHQVTQMGQEVILRCVPISNHLYFYWYRQILGQKVEFLVSFYNNEISEKSEIFDDQFSVERPDGSNFTLKIRSTKLEDSAMYFCASSGTFNAGELFFGEGSRLTVL.